The 24 T cell receptor beta chains reported below all come from one sample, sequenced in a study of shared clonotypes between healthy human individuals. The method was immunoSEQ multiplex PCR; TCRdb's version includes in-frame clones alone and lacks a portion of them. The sample shows millions of clones, more than 90% of them seen only once. The sample was naive CD4+ T cells sorted from blood. Stated subset: CD45RA+ positively selected. These receptors were collected from a man between 18 and 29 years old in good health.

The CDR3 region has the DNA TGTGCCAGCAGCCAACCCGGGACAGGGGGCCGGGAGCTGTTTTTT. Residues: CASSQPGTGGRELFF. The rearrangement joins TRBV14 to TRBJ2-2, with 12 bases that match TRBD1. CDR1 and CDR2 (germline): SGHDN, FVKESK. The CDR3 sequence is 15 residues long. Trimming took 2 bases from V and 9 from J; bases not matched to a gene: 4. Full variable domain (missing parts from reference TRBV14 and TRBJ2-2): EAGVTQFPSHSVIEKGQTVTLRCDPISGHDNLYWYRRVMGKEIKFLLHFVKESKQDESGMPNNRFLAERTGGTYSTLKVQPAELEDSGVYFCASSQPGTGGRELFFGEGSRLTVL.

The rearrangement joins TRBV10-3 to TRBJ1-3; 7 positions agree with TRBD1. This CDR3 region has 14 residues. Germline assignment: CDR1 ENHRY and CDR2 SYGVKD. V trimming: 6 bases; J trimming: 2 bases; junction bases outside the gene matches: 4. The chain's CDR3 is CAIRPQGAGNTIYF. The CDR3 DNA reads TGTGCCATCAGGCCGCAGGGGGCTGGAAACACCATATATTTT.

The chain combines TRBV28 with TRBJ1-6; the match to TRBD1 covers 9 bases. The CDR3 is 15 amino acids. Germline CDR1 and CDR2: MDHEN and SYDVKM. J lost 9 bases, V lost 2 bases, and 5 bases had no gene match. The CDR3 protein is CASSLTPDRGSPLHF. CDR3 sequence (DNA): TGTGCCAGCAGTTTAACACCGGACAGGGGTTCACCCCTCCACTTT.

This chain links TRBV4-2 with TRBJ2-3, with no clear D. V lost 1 base and J lost 3, with 5 bases in between. CDR1 and CDR2 (germline): LGHNA, YNFKEQ. This CDR3 comprises 13 residues. The CDR3 loop reads CASSQGRTDTQYF. As DNA, the CDR3 is TGTGCCAGCAGCCAAGGACGGACAGATACGCAGTATTTT.

As regards this clone: The sample holds other DNA sequences that translate to the same CDR3. The chain is built from TRBV6-1 and TRBJ1-1, with TRBD1 as a possible D gene (6 bases). V was clipped by 6 bases and J by 1 base, with 9 bases between them. The germline V gene has CDR1 MNHNS and CDR2 SASEGT. This CDR3 spans 13 amino acids. The CDR3 coding sequence is TGTGCCAGCAGAGGGGGGGGGAACACTGAAGCTTTCTTT. Translated, it gives CASRGGGNTEAFF.

The sample holds one count of this clone. The chain combines TRBV4-3 with TRBJ2-3, with 8 bases that match TRBD2. V was pared by 4 bases and J by 5 bases, with 8 bases of the junction left unmatched. The CDR3 totals 15 residues. Germline CDR1 and CDR2: LGHNA and YSLEER. The CDR3 DNA follows: TGCGCCAGCAGCCCTGGGGGACTAGAAATAGATACGCAGTATTTT. Encoded protein: CASSPGGLEIDTQYF.

This rearrangement joins TRBV6-1 to TRBJ1-2, with 7 bases matching TRBD1. The CDR3 loop spans 14 amino acids. With V trimmed by 1 base and J by 8 bases, 7 bases remained unmatched. The V gene's germline CDR1 is MNHNS and CDR2 SASEGT. Here the CDR3 reads CASSEGNRGGGYTF. CDR3 bases: TGTGCCAGCAGTGAAGGGAACAGGGGCGGGGGCTACACCTTC.

The rearrangement links TRBV13 to TRBJ1-2; the D is unclear. The CDR3 spans 13 residues. V shed 3 bases and J shed 4 bases, with 9 bases lying between them. Germline V lookup: CDR1 PRHDT, CDR2 FYEKMQ (reference sequence). The CDR3 protein is CASSFERAYGYTF. The CDR3 DNA reads TGTGCCAGCAGCTTTGAGAGGGCCTATGGCTACACCTTC.

V gene TRBV6-1 combines with J gene TRBJ2-7; D possibly uses TRBD1 or TRBD2 (5 bases each). Germline CDR1 is MNHNS and CDR2 is SASEGT. The CDR3 length is 15 residues. Trimming left V 5 bases short and J 3 bases short, with 17 bases between. The CDR3 protein is CASSLGWDPNYEQYF. CDR3 coding DNA: TGTGCCAGCAGTCTTGGTTGGGACCCGAACTACGAGCAGTACTTC.

This sequence joins TRBV19 and TRBJ1-5; D is unresolved. This CDR3 contains 15 residues. The V end was cut by 1 base, the J end by 0 bases, with 7 bases between. Germline CDR1 and CDR2: LNHDA and SQIVND (reference sequence). DNA of the CDR3: TGTGCCAGTAGTATAGTGGCGGATAGCAATCAGCCCCAGCATTTT. Its protein is CASSIVADSNQPQHF.

This chain uses TRBV5-4 with TRBJ2-7; 9 nucleotides line up with TRBD1. With V trimmed by 4 bases and J by 6 bases, 5 bases remained unmatched. Germline assignment: CDR1 SGHNT and CDR2 YYREEE (reference sequence). The CDR3 loop spans 13 amino acids. CDR3 in DNA: TGTGCCAGCAGCGGGACAGGGTTCAGCGAGCAGTACTTC. Its protein is CASSGTGFSEQYF.

With regard to this clone: The same CDR3 is also encoded by other DNA sequences in this sample. This chain joins TRBV5-1 and TRBJ1-4; 8 bases line up with TRBD1. The germline V gene encodes CDR1 SGHRS and CDR2 YFSETQ. This CDR3 has 15 amino acids. V was pared by 4 bases and J by 1 base, with 3 bases of the junction left unmatched. CDR3 nucleotide sequence: TGCGCCAGCAGCCTGACAGGGGTAACTAATGAAAAACTGTTTTTT. Protein sequence: CASSLTGVTNEKLFF. Looking up the rest from reference TRBV5-1 and TRBJ1-4 gives the full variable domain: KAGVTQTPRYLIKTRGQQVTLSCSPISGHRSVSWYQQTPGQGLQFLFEYFSETQRNKGNFPGRFSGRQFSNSRSEMNVSTLELGDSALYLCASSLTGVTNEKLFFGSGTQLSVL.

The V call is TRBV6-5, the J call TRBJ1-6; 7 nucleotides agree with TRBD1. J lost 0 bases, V lost 10 bases, and 3 bases had no gene match. Germline-derived CDR1 and CDR2 are MNHEY and SVGAGI. This CDR3 comprises 14 residues. This CDR3 is CATSGGSYNSPLHF. DNA of the CDR3: TGTGCCACCTCAGGGGGCTCCTATAATTCACCCCTCCACTTT.

The chain links TRBV11-2 to TRBJ2-7; perhaps TRBD2 as D (6 bases). V lost 0 bases and J 2 bases, leaving 11 bases between the germline ends. The CDR3 covers 15 residues. CDR1 and CDR2 (germline): SGHAT, FQNNGV. CDR3 sequence reads: CASSLEWGGTYEQYF. CDR3 bases: TGTGCCAGCAGCTTAGAGTGGGGCGGGACCTACGAGCAGTACTTC.

V gene TRBV10-3 combines with J gene TRBJ2-1; 9 bases align to TRBD1. The CDR3 has 15 amino acids. The V and J ends lost 0 bases and 7 bases, in that order; junction bases with no gene match: 4. CDR1 ENHRY and CDR2 SYGVKD come from the germline V gene. CDR3 nucleotide sequence: TGTGCCATCAGTGAGTCGGCCGGGACAGGGAATGAGCAGTTCTTC. It is translated as CAISESAGTGNEQFF.

The chain employs TRBV5-1 and TRBJ1-6; D unresolved. Trimming removed 0 bases from V and 9 bases from J, with 7 bases in between. The CDR3 has 13 residues. The germline gives CDR1 SGHRS, CDR2 YFSETQ. The CDR3 nucleotides read TGCGCCAGCAGCTTGGAAATGGGTTCACCCCTCCACTTT. It specifies CASSLEMGSPLHF.

The V gene is TRBV30, the J gene TRBJ1-1; 8 bases agree with TRBD1. CDR1 is GTSNPN and CDR2 is SVGIG in the germline V gene (reference sequence). CDR3 size: 15 residues. The trim removed 4 bases at V and 0 bases at J, leaving 7 bases unmatched. This chain's CDR3 is CAWNPGGKVNTEAFF. CDR3 bases: TGTGCCTGGAACCCAGGGGGCAAGGTGAACACTGAAGCTTTCTTT. The full variable domain, with the rest looked up from reference TRBV30 and TRBJ1-1, is SQTIHQWPATLVQPVGSPLSLECTVEGTSNPNLYWYRQAAGRGLQLLFYSVGIGQISSEVPQNLSASRPQDRQFILSSKKLLLSDSGFYLCAWNPGGKVNTEAFFGQGTRLTVV.

This clone was seen a single time. The rearrangement links TRBV27 to TRBJ1-4; no definite D call. Germline values: CDR1 MNHEY, CDR2 SMNVEV (reference sequence). V was clipped by 0 bases and J by 8 bases, with 7 bases between them. CDR3 length: 13 amino acids. The CDR3 DNA is TGTGCCAGCAGTTTATCCCTCGGGGAAAAACTGTTTTTT. This gives the protein CASSLSLGEKLFF.

The gene calls are TRBV28 and TRBJ1-5; no clear D gene. From germline, CDR1 is MDHEN and CDR2 SYDVKM. The CDR3 extends over 13 amino acids. V dropped 5 bases and J dropped 3 bases, with 8 bases sitting between them. CDR3 in DNA: TGTGCCAGCAGTAGTCCCTCCAATCAGCCCCAGCATTTT. Translating it yields CASSSPSNQPQHF.

The V and J genes are TRBV5-1 and TRBJ1-2, with a tentative D call TRBD1 (5 bases). Germline CDR1 is SGHRS and CDR2 is YFSETQ. CDR3 length: 19 residues. V was cut by 0 bases and J by 5 bases, with 26 bases left in between. CDR3 protein: CASSLARIRGPPGGYGYTF. The CDR3 DNA reads as TGCGCCAGCAGCTTGGCCCGGATCCGGGGCCCTCCGGGAGGGTATGGCTACACCTTC.

The chain combines TRBV4-1 with TRBJ2-5; 7 nucleotides agree with TRBD2. The J segment lost 4 bases and the V segment lost 5 bases, leaving 10 bases of the junction unmatched. The CDR3 covers 15 residues. Germline lookup yields CDR1 MGHRA and CDR2 YSYEKL. Here the CDR3 reads CASSFTGTKGETQYF. CDR3 coding DNA: TGCGCCAGCAGCTTCACCGGGACTAAGGGAGAGACCCAGTACTTC.

This clone has a single count. The chain combines TRBV27 with TRBJ2-7; D tentatively fits TRBD1 or TRBD2 (5 bases each). The CDR3 covers 14 residues. The germline V gene has CDR1 MNHEY and CDR2 SMNVEV (reference sequence). V was shortened by 6 bases and J by 8 bases, with 20 bases between the two germline ends. Here the CDR3 reads CASRTRDGRFQQYF. CDR3 nucleotide sequence: TGTGCCAGCAGAACCCGGGACGGCCGCTTCCAGCAGTACTTC.

The chain employs TRBV19 and TRBJ1-5; TRBD1 aligns across 7 bases. The V gene end was trimmed by 2 bases and the J gene end by 7 bases; junction bases not matched to a gene: 5. Germline CDR1 and CDR2: LNHDA and SQIVND (reference sequence). This CDR3 contains 14 residues. The CDR3 bases are TGTGCCAGTAGTATATGGCAGGGGGGACAGCCCCAGCATTTT. This encodes CASSIWQGGQPQHF.

The chain joins TRBV19 to TRBJ1-4, with D maybe TRBD1 (6 bases). The CDR3 length is 14 residues. Germline V gene data show CDR1 as LNHDA and CDR2 as SQIVND (reference sequence). V shed 5 bases and J shed 8 bases, with 15 bases lying between them. CDR3 residues: CASSLQGSSEKLFF. The CDR3 DNA reads as TGTGCCAGTAGTCTACAGGGCTCTAGCGAAAAACTGTTTTTT.